Below, 2 T cell receptor beta chains from the same sample are listed, as sequenced in a study of CD8+ T cells in alopecia areata. After isolation, RNA underwent reverse transcription to generate cDNA as the sequencing template. Sequencing used immunoSEQ multiplex PCR; TCRdb keeps in-frame clones, though not all of them. The sample comprises approximately 180,000 clones, 63% of which are singletons, and approximately 1.7% rests with the top ten. This sample comprised CD4+ T cells sorted from blood, obtained at week 0. The receptors were sampled from a human donor with alopecia areata.

In nucleotides, the CDR3 is TGTGCCGCAGCCCGTCTGAGCTCCTATAATTCACCCCTCCACTTT. Its protein product is CAAARLSSYNSPLHF. This rearrangement joins TRBV30 to TRBJ1-6; D unclear. The CDR3 runs 15 residues. In germline, CDR1 is GTSNPN, CDR2 SVGIG (reference sequence). Trimming shortened V by 8 bases and J by 0 bases, and 14 bases separated the two germline ends.

The table lists this clone with a few counts. The identical CDR3 is also encoded by other nucleotide sequences in the sample. The chain combines TRBV5-1 with TRBJ2-5; D is ambiguous. The germline CDR1 and CDR2 sequences are SGHRS and YFSETQ. Trimming stripped 1 base from V and 4 bases from J, with 8 bases between. The CDR3 extends over 13 amino acids. The CDR3 region is CASSLRLGETQYF. CDR3 sequence (DNA): TGCGCCAGCAGCTTGAGGTTAGGAGAGACCCAGTACTTC.